Each of the 18 T cell receptor beta chains below was sequenced from the same sample in a study of blood T cells in healthy people across ages. It was with a sample-barcoded 5' primer and a J-beta primer mix that a second PCR of roughly 7 to 12 cycles was run. TCRdb reprocessed the 5' RACE reads via MiXCR and lists one record per CDR3 protein. This sample yields some 1.8 million distinct CDR3 sequences, of which roughly 43% are seen a single time; more than 20% belongs to the top ten. The sample taken for sequencing was blood. Receptors were obtained from a human donor in good health.

V is TRBV7-2 and J is TRBJ1-5; D may be TRBD1 (6 bases). This CDR3 contains 16 residues. V dropped 1 base and J dropped 1 base, with 11 bases sitting between them. The V gene's germline CDR1 is SGHTA and CDR2 FQGNSA. The CDR3, as DNA: TGTGCCAGCAGCTTAGGGGCAGGGGACAGCAATCAGCCCCAGCATTTT. Residues: CASSLGAGDSNQPQHF.

This CDR3 is CSARDRDDYGYTF. In nucleotides, the CDR3 is TGCAGTGCTAGAGACAGGGACGACTATGGCTACACCTTC. The chain uses TRBV20-1 and TRBJ1-2, with a possible D match to TRBD1 (5 bases). The germline V gene encodes CDR1 DFQATT and CDR2 SNEGSKA (reference sequence). The CDR3 length is 13 residues. Deletions cut 0 bases from V and 3 bases from J, with 8 bases between.

In its sample, this clonotype was seen many times. The chain recombines TRBV7-9 with TRBJ2-7; 8 nucleotides align to TRBD2. This CDR3 is built from 15 residues. V trimming: 1 base; J trimming: 0 bases; junction bases outside the gene matches: 2. Germline CDR1 is SEHNR and CDR2 is FQNEAQ (reference sequence). DNA of the CDR3: TGTGCCAGCAGCTTAGTAGCGGGGAACTCCTACGAGCAGTACTTC. This encodes CASSLVAGNSYEQYF.

CDR3 amino acids: CASSLAGFRDEQFF. The DNA for the CDR3 is TGTGCCAGCAGCTTGGCGGGGTTTAGGGATGAGCAGTTCTTC. The chain couples TRBV7-3 to TRBJ2-1; D is possibly TRBD2 (6 bases). V was shortened by 3 bases and J by 8 bases, with 14 bases between the two germline ends. This CDR3 is built from 14 residues. In germline, CDR1 is SGHTA, CDR2 FQGTGA.

This clonotype has ten or more counts. The chain couples TRBV6-5 to TRBJ2-7; D is possibly TRBD1 or TRBD2 (5 bases each). The germline V gene has CDR1 MNHEY and CDR2 SVGAGI. V lost 5 bases to trimming and J lost 4 bases, with 12 bases between them. The length of the CDR3 is 13 residues. As DNA, the CDR3 is TGTGCCAGCAGTCCCCTCGGGGCGTACGAGCAGTACTTC. Encoded protein: CASSPLGAYEQYF.

CDR3: CASSLNRGADTEAFF. As DNA, the CDR3 is TGTGCCAGCAGCTTAAACAGGGGCGCGGACACTGAAGCTTTCTTT. The rearrangement links TRBV7-2 to TRBJ1-1; 7 bases line up with TRBD1. CDR3 length: 15 residues. The J segment lost 3 bases and the V segment lost 2 bases, leaving 6 bases of the junction unmatched. Germline CDR1 is SGHTA and CDR2 is FQGNSA.

A word on this clonotype: At one of its ends the junction is not consistent with the germline gene, which may arise from a read error. The rearrangement joins TRBV20-1 to TRBJ2-1, with D tentatively TRBD2 (6 bases). The CDR3 has 14 residues. CDR1 and CDR2 from the germline V gene are DFQATT and SNEGSKA (reference sequence). The CDR3 protein is CSAGGSGRNNEQFF. CDR3 DNA sequence: TGTAGTGCTGGGGGGAGCGGGCGAAACAATGAGCAGTTCTTC.

The chain combines TRBV7-2 with TRBJ1-5; D might be TRBD1 (6 bases). The CDR3 is 14 residues long. The ends were cut back, 11 bases at V and 2 bases at J, with 16 bases in the middle. Germline V gene lookup returns CDR1 SGHTA and CDR2 FQGNSA. CDR3: CALRRAGGNQPQHF. CDR3 DNA sequence: TGTGCCCTTCGGAGGGCAGGGGGCAATCAGCCCCAGCATTTT.

The V call is TRBV2, the J call TRBJ2-1; no clear D. Germline V lookup: CDR1 SNHLY, CDR2 FYNNEI. V lost 5 bases, J lost 4 bases, and 15 bases lay in between. This CDR3 comprises 15 residues. CDR3 sequence (DNA): TGTGCCAGCAGTCCTGGGATCGAAGTATACAATGAGCAGTTCTTC. The encoded protein is CASSPGIEVYNEQFF.

The chain couples TRBV4-1 to TRBJ2-5, with a possible D match to TRBD1 (6 bases). V lost 6 bases to trimming and J lost 4 bases, with 15 bases between them. CDR1 and CDR2 from the germline V gene are MGHRA and YSYEKL. CDR3 length equals 14 residues. CDR3 sequence reads: CASRLDRFRETQYF. The CDR3 DNA is TGCGCCAGCAGACTCGACAGGTTCAGAGAGACCCAGTACTTC.

Comment on this clonotype: Germline and junction disagree at one end, which may indicate a read error. The chain combines TRBV4-2 with TRBJ2-1; a possible D gene is TRBD1 (7 bases). Germline CDR1 and CDR2: LGHNA and YNFKEQ. There are 15 residues in the CDR3. The CDR3 coding sequence is TGTGCCAGCTGCCAGGGGGGTCAATCCTACAATGAGCAGTTCTTC. It specifies CASCQGGQSYNEQFF.

This clonotype was counted only a few times. CDR3 amino acids: CASSYSLTDNQPQHF. The CDR3 nucleotides are TGTGCCAGCAGTTACTCGTTGACAGACAATCAGCCCCAGCATTTT. The chain uses TRBV6-6 and TRBJ1-5; D is perhaps TRBD1 (5 bases). V lost 0 bases and J lost 3, with 9 bases in between. The CDR3 spans 15 residues. CDR1 MNHNY and CDR2 SVGAGI come from the germline V gene (reference sequence).

The gene calls are TRBV28 and TRBJ2-5, with D possibly being TRBD1 (6 bases). The germline CDR1 and CDR2 sequences are MDHEN and SYDVKM. The CDR3 spans 16 residues. V was clipped by 6 bases and J by 1 base, with 18 bases between them. CDR3 protein: CASSNLETDSQETQYF. CDR3 bases: TGTGCCAGCAGCAACCTCGAAACGGACAGCCAAGAGACCCAGTACTTC.

This clonotype showed up many times. The chain employs TRBV29-1 and TRBJ2-1, with 7 nucleotides matching TRBD2. Germline values: CDR1 SQVTM, CDR2 ANQGSEA. The CDR3 runs to 17 residues. J gave up 5 bases and V 4 bases, and 17 bases lay outside the gene matches. The CDR3 spells CSVVLPSWRGKNNEQFF. Written as DNA, the CDR3 is TGCAGCGTTGTTCTTCCAAGTTGGCGGGGGAAGAACAATGAGCAGTTCTTC.

In this sample, this clonotype turned up a few times. V gene TRBV7-3 combines with J gene TRBJ2-2; possible D gene TRBD2, 6 bases. Germline values: CDR1 SGHTA, CDR2 FQGTGA. The ends were cut back, 0 bases at V and 3 bases at J, with 8 bases in the middle. The CDR3 totals 15 residues. The DNA of the CDR3 is TGTGCCAGCAGCTTAACCGGGACTCACACCGGGGAGCTGTTTTTT. It codes for CASSLTGTHTGELFF.

This clonotype was seen only a few times. The chain couples TRBV5-1 to TRBJ2-3, with D perhaps matching TRBD2 (6 bases). Deletions cut 0 bases from V and 1 base from J, with 15 bases between. Germline V CDR1 and CDR2: SGHRS, YFSETQ. There are 17 residues in the CDR3. The CDR3 nucleotides are TGCGCCAGCAGCTTGGGATATGGAGGGTTGGGCACAGATACGCAGTATTTT. Residues: CASSLGYGGLGTDTQYF.

CDR3 sequence: CASSLPPGLGDEQFF. The CDR3 region has the DNA TGTGCCAGCAGCCTGCCCCCGGGACTAGGGGATGAGCAGTTCTTC. The chain recombines TRBV5-6 with TRBJ2-1; the match to TRBD2 covers 8 bases. The V and J ends lost 4 bases and 8 bases, in that order; junction bases with no gene match: 11. The CDR3 extends over 15 amino acids. Germline V CDR1 and CDR2: SGHDT, YYEEEE.

This clonotype showed up just a few times. The chain uses TRBV5-1 and TRBJ2-5; D tentatively fits TRBD1 or TRBD2 (5 bases each). Gene TRBJ2-7 matches the end of the DNA better, so the J call may be wrong. This CDR3 is built from 11 residues. Per germline, CDR1 SGHRS and CDR2 YFSETQ. The CDR3 sequence: CASRGRYEQYF. CDR3 nucleotides: TGCGCCAGCCGGGGACGGTACGAGCAGTACTTC.